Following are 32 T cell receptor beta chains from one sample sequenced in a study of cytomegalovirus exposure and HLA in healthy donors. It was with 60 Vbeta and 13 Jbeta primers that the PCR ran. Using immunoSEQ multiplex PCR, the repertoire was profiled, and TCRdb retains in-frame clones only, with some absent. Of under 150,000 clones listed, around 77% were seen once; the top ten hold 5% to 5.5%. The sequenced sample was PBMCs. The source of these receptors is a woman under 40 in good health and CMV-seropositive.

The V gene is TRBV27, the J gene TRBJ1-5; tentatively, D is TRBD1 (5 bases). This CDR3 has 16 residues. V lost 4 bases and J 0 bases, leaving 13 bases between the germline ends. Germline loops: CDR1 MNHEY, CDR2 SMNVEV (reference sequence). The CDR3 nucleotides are TGTGCCAGCAGTTCCTATTCTACAGGTAGCAATCAGCCCCAGCATTTT. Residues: CASSSYSTGSNQPQHF.

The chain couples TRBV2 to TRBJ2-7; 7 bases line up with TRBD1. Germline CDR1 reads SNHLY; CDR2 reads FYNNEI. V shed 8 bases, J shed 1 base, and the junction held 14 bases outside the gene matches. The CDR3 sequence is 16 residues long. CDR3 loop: CASRDSGLSGSYEQYF. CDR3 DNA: TGTGCCAGCCGGGACAGTGGCCTTTCGGGATCCTACGAGCAGTACTTC.

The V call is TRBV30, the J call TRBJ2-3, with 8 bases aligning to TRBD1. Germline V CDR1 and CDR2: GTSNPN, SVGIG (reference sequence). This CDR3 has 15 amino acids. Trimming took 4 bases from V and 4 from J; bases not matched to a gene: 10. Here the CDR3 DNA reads TGTGCCTGGAACCAGGGGGCTAATGTCGCAGATACGCAGTATTTT. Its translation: CAWNQGANVADTQYF.

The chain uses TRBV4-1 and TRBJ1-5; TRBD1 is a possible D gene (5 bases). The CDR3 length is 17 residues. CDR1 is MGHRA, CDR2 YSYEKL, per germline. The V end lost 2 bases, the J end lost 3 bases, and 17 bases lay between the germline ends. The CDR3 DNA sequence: TGCGCCAGCAGCCAATACCAATCCGGGGGAAACAATCAGCCCCAGCATTTT. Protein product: CASSQYQSGGNNQPQHF.

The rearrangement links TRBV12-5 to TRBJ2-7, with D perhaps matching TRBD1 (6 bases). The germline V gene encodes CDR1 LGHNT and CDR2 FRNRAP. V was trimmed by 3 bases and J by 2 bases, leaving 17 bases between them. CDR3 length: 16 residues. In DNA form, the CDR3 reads TGTGCTAGTGGTTTCAGGGGTCAGCTTGAGACCTACGAGCAGTACTTC. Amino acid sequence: CASGFRGQLETYEQYF.

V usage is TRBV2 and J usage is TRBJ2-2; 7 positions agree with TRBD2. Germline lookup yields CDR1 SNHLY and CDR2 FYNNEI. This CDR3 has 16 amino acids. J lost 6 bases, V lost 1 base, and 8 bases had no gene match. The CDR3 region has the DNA TGTGCCAGCAGTGAAGTTAGCGGGTTGGTTGCCGGGGAGCTGTTTTTT. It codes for CASSEVSGLVAGELFF. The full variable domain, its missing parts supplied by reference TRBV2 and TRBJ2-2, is EPEVTQTPSHQVTQMGQEVILRCVPISNHLYFYWYRQILGQKVEFLVSFYNNEISEKSEIFDDQFSVERPDGSNFTLKIRSTKLEDSAMYFCASSEVSGLVAGELFFGEGSRLTVL.

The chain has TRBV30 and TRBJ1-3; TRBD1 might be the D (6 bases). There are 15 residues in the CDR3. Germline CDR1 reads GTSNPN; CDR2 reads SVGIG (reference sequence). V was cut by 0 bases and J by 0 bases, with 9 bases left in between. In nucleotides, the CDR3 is TGTGCCTGGAGTGTTTGGGACATCTCTGGAAACACCATATATTTT. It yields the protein CAWSVWDISGNTIYF.

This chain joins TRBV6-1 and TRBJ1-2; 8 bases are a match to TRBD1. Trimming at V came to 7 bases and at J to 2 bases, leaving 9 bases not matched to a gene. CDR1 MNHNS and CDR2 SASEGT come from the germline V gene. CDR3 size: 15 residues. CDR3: CASIGLGQANYGYTF. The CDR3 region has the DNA TGTGCCAGCATTGGCCTGGGACAGGCAAACTATGGCTACACCTTC.

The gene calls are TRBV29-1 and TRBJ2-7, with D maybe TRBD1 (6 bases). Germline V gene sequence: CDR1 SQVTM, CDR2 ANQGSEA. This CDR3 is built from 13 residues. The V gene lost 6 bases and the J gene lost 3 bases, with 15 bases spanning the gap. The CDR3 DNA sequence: TGCAGCGTCGCAGGGGAAGGGGGCTACGAGCAGTACTTC. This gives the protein CSVAGEGGYEQYF.

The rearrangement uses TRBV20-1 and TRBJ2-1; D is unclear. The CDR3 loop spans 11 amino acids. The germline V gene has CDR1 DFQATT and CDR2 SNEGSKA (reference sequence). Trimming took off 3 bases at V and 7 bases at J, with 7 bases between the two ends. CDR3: CSASPGNEQFF. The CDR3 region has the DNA TGCAGTGCTAGTCCCGGGAATGAGCAGTTCTTC.

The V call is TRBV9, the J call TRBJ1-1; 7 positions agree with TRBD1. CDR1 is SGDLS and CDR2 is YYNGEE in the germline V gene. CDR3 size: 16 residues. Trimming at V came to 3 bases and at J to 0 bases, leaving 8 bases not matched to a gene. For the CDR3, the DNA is TGTGCCAGCAGCGGCACTAAAGGGGGCATGAACACTGAAGCTTTCTTT. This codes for CASSGTKGGMNTEAFF.

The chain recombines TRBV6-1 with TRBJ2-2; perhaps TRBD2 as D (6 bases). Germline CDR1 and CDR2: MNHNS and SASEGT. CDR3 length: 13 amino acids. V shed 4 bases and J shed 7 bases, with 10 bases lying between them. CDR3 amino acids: CASSVYGGGELFF. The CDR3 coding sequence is TGTGCCAGCAGTGTTTACGGGGGCGGGGAGCTGTTTTTT.

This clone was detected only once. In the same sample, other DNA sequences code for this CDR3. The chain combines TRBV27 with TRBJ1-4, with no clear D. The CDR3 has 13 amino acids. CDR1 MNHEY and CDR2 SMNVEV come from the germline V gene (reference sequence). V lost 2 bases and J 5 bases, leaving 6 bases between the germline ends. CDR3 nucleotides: TGTGCCAGCAGTTTACGGAGAAATGAAAAACTGTTTTTT. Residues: CASSLRRNEKLFF.

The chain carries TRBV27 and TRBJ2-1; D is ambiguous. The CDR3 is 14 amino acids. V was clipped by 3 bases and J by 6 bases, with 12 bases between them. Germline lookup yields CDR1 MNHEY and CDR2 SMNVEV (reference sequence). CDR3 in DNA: TGTGCCAGCAGTTTTGGTGGTGCTAGCAATGAGCAGTTCTTC. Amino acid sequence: CASSFGGASNEQFF.

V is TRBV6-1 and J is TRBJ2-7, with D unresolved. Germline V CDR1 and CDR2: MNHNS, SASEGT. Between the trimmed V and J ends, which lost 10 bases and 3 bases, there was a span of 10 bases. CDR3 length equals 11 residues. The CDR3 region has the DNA TGTGCCATCCAACAGTTCTACGAGCAGTACTTC. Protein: CAIQQFYEQYF.

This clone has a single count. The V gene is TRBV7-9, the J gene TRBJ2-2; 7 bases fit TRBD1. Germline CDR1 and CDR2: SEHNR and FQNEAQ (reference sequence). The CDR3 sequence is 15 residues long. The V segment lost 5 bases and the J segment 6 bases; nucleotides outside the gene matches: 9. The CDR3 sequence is CASSPQGPIAGELFF. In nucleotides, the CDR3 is TGTGCCAGCAGCCCACAGGGGCCCATAGCCGGGGAGCTGTTTTTT.

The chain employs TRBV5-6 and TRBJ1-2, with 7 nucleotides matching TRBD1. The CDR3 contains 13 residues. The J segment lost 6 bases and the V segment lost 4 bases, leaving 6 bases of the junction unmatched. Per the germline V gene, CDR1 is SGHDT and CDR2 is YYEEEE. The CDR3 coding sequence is TGTGCCAGCAGCCAAGGGACAGAGGATGGCTACACCTTC. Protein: CASSQGTEDGYTF.

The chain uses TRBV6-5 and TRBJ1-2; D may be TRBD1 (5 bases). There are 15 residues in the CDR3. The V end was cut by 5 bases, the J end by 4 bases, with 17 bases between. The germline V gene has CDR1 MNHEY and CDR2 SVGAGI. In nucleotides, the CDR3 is TGTGCCAGCAGTCAAATACAAACAGGTTTCTATGGCTACACCTTC. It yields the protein CASSQIQTGFYGYTF.

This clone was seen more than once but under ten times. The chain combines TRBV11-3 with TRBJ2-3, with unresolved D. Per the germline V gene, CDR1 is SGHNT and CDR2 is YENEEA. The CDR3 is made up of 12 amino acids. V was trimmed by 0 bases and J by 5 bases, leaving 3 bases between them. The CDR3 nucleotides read TGTGCCAGCAGCTTAGATAAAGATACGCAGTATTTT. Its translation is CASSLDKDTQYF.

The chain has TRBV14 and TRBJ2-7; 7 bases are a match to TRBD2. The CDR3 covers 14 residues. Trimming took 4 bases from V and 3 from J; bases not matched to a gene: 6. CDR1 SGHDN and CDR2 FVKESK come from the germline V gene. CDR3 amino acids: CASSPIGLDYEQYF. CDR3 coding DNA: TGTGCCAGCAGCCCGATCGGACTAGACTACGAGCAGTACTTC.

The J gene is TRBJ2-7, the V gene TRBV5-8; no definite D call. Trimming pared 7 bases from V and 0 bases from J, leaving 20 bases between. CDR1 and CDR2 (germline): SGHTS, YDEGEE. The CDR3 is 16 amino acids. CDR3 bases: TGTGCCAGCGTTGCCCGACTGGTCGGAAACTCCTACGAGCAGTACTTC. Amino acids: CASVARLVGNSYEQYF. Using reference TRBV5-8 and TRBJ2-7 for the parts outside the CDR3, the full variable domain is EAGVTQSPTHLIKTRGQQATLRCSPISGHTSVYWYQQALGLGLQFLLWYDEGEERNRGNFPPRFSGRQFPNYSSELNVNALELEDSALYLCASVARLVGNSYEQYFGPGTRLTVT.

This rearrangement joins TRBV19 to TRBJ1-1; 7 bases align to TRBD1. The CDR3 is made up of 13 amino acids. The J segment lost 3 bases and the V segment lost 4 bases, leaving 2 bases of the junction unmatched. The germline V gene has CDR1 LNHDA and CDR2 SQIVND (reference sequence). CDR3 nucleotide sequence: TGTGCCAGTAGTACAGGACAGGACACTGAAGCTTTCTTT. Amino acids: CASSTGQDTEAFF.

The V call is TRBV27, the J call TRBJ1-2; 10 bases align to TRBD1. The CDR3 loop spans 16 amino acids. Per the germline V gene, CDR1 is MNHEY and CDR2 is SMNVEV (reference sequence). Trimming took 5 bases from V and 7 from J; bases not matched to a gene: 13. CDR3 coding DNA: TGTGCCAGCAGTCTCCACCGGGACAGGGGTTTCGTTGGCTACACCTTC. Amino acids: CASSLHRDRGFVGYTF.

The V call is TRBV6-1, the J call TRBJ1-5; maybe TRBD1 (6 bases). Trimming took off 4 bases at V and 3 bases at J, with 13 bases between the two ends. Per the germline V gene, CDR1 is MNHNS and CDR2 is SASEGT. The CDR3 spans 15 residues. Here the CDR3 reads CASSVTGIYNQPQHF. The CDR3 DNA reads TGTGCCAGCAGTGTTACAGGGATATACAATCAGCCCCAGCATTTT.

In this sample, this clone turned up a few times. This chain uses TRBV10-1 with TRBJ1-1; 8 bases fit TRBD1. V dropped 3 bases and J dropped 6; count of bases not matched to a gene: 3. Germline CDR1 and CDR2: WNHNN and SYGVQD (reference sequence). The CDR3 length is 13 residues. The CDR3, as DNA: TGCGCCAGCAGTGAACAGGGGGTTCCTGAAGCTTTCTTT. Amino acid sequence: CASSEQGVPEAFF.

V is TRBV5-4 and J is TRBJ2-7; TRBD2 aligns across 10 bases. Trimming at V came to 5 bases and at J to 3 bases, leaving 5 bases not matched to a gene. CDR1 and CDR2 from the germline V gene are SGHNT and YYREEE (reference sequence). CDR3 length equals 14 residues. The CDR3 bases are TGTGCCAGCAGGTCCAGCGGGGGGGTCTACGAGCAGTACTTC. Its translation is CASRSSGGVYEQYF.

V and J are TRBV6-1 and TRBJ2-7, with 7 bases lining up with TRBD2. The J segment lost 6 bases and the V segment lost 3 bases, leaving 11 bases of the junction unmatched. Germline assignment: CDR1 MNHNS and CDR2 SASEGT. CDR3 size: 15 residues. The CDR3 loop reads CASSDIATSEGEQYF. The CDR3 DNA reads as TGTGCCAGCAGTGACATCGCCACTAGCGAAGGCGAGCAGTACTTC.

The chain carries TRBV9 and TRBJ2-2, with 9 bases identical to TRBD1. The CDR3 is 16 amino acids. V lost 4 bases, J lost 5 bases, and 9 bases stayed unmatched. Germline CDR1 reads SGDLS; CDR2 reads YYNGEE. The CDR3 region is CASSSPGQGSTGELFF. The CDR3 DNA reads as TGTGCCAGCAGCTCACCGGGACAGGGATCAACCGGGGAGCTGTTTTTT.

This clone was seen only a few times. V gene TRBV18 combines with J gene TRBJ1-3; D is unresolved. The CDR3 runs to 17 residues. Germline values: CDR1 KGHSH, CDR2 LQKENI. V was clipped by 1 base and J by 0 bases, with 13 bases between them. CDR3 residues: CASSPLTPGGSGNTIYF. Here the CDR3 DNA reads TGTGCCAGCTCACCACTAACCCCAGGAGGCTCTGGAAACACCATATATTTT. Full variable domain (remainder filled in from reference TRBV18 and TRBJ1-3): NAGVMQNPRHLVRRRGQEARLRCSPMKGHSHVYWYRQLPEEGLKFMVYLQKENIIDESGMPKERFSAEFPKEGPSILRIQQVVRGDSAAYFCASSPLTPGGSGNTIYFGEGSWLTVV.

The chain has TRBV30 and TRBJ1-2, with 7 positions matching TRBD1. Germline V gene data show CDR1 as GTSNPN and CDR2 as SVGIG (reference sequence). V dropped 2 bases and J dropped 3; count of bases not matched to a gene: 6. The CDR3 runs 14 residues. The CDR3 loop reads CAWSWGRGDYGYTF. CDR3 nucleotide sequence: TGTGCCTGGAGTTGGGGCAGGGGGGACTATGGCTACACCTTC.

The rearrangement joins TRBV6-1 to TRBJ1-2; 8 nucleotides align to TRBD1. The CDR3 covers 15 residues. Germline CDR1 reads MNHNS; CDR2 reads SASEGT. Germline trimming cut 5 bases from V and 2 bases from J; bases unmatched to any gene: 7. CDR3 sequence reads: CASSTDRGGNYGYTF. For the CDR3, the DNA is TGTGCCAGCAGTACAGACAGGGGAGGGAACTATGGCTACACCTTC.

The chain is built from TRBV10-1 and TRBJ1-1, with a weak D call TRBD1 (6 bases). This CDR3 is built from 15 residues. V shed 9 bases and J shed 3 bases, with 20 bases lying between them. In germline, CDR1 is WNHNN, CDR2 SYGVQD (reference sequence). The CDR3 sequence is CASARGWGRDTEAFF. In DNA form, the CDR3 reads TGCGCCAGTGCGAGGGGATGGGGGCGCGACACTGAAGCTTTCTTT.